Listed below are T cell receptor beta chains from one sample, sequenced in a study of shared T cell receptors in the human thymus. The method was immunoSEQ multiplex PCR; TCRdb's version includes in-frame clones alone and lacks a portion of them. The repertoire includes more than 300,000 clones, more than 85% of them detected once, and about 0.02% sits in the top ten. Sequencing used thymocytes. The receptors stem from a human donor. Each CDR3 is given with its conserved first and last residue. A D gene is named only where the DNA matches it firmly. Some rows have no size entry. The others give once, few or many, or a class for an expanded clone.

NA	TRBD1	TRBV28	TRBJ1-6	TGTGCCAGCAGGTTGACCAGGGACAGGCCGGGTAGACCCCTCCACTTT	CASRLTRDRPGRPLHF
NA	NA	TRBV2	TRBJ2-6	TGTGCCAGCAAGGCGGTGGACAGCTCTGGGGCCAACGTCCTGACTTTC	CASKAVDSSGANVLTF
NA	TRBD2	TRBV2	TRBJ2-3	TGTGCCAGCAGGGAGGCAAGCGGGAGAACGGGCACAGATACGCAGTATTTT	CASREASGRTGTDTQYF
NA	TRBD2	TRBV12-5	TRBJ2-2	TGTGCTAGTGGTTACCTCCCCGGACTAGCGTCCAACCGGGGCACCGGGGAGCTGTTTTTT	CASGYLPGLASNRGTGELFF
NA	NA	TRBV28	TRBJ2-1	TGTGCCAGCAGACACAGGATCAATGAGCAGTTCTTC	CASRHRINEQFF
NA	TRBD1	TRBV5-6	TRBJ2-5	TGTGCCAGCATTCAGGGACAGGAGACCCGGGAGACCCAGTACTTC	CASIQGQETRETQYF
NA	TRBD1	TRBV10-2	TRBJ2-7	TGCGCCAGCGCAGGACAGGGGCCCTACGAGCAGTACTTC	CASAGQGPYEQYF
NA	NA	TRBV9	TRBJ2-7	TGTGCCAGCAGCGTAGACGGGGGGCACGGGTACCAGCCCGAGCAGTACTTC	CASSVDGGHGYQPEQYF
NA	TRBD1	TRBV19	TRBJ2-1	TGTGCCAGTAGTATAAAGGGACAGGGGCCTCAAGGGCAGTTCTTC	CASSIKGQGPQGQFF
NA	NA	TRBV12-5	TRBJ2-3	TGTGCTAGTGGTTTGTCGGAAGATACGCAGTATTTT	CASGLSEDTQYF
NA	TRBD2	TRBV30	TRBJ2-7	TGTGCCTGGAGTGTACAGGGCGGGACTAGGAAATTCGAGCAGTACTTC	CAWSVQGGTRKFEQYF
NA	TRBD2	TRBV7-2	TRBJ2-1	TGTGCCAGCAGCTTGCTTCTAGGGCGGGAGGTGGATGAGCAGTTCTTC	CASSLLLGREVDEQFF
NA	NA	TRBV7-2	TRBJ2-2	TGTGCCAGCAGCCGGCTATCAGCCGGGGAGCTGTTTTTT	CASSRLSAGELFF
NA	TRBD2	TRBV4-3	TRBJ2-5	TGCGCCAGCAGCCAAGTAGCGGGAGTTTGGACCCAGTACTTC	CASSQVAGVWTQYF
NA	TRBD1	TRBV5-6	TRBJ1-1	TGTGCCAGCAGCTTGTGTTGCGGACAGGGGGACACTGAAGCTTTCTTT	CASSLCCGQGDTEAFF
NA	NA	TRBV18	TRBJ2-1	TGTGCCAGCTCACCGTGGACTCTGCTCTCCTACAATGAGCAGTTCTTC	CASSPWTLLSYNEQFF
NA	NA	TRBV11-3	TRBJ2-1	TGTGCCAGCAGCTTAGGGTCCGGGAACACAAACAATGAGCAGTTCTTC	CASSLGSGNTNNEQFF
NA	TRBD1	TRBV27	TRBJ1-4	TGTGCCAGCAGTTTATCGACAGGGGGAATTGCTAATGAAAAACTGTTTTTT	CASSLSTGGIANEKLFF
NA	NA	TRBV25-1	TRBJ2-1	TGTGCCAGCAGTGAAATAGGGTACAATGAGCAGTTCTTC	CASSEIGYNEQFF
NA	TRBD1	TRBV25-1	TRBJ2-7	TGTGCCAGCAGTGAATGGACAGGGGAAGCCTACGAGCAGTACTTC	CASSEWTGEAYEQYF
NA	TRBD1	TRBV6-1	TRBJ2-5	TGTGCCAGCAGATGGGACAGGGGATTCGGAGAGACCCAGTACTTC	CASRWDRGFGETQYF
NA	NA	TRBV21-1	TRBJ2-5	TGTGCCAGCAGCAGTTCGGAGACCCAGTACTTC	CASSSSETQYF
NA	NA	TRBV15	TRBJ1-1	TGTGCCACCAGCAGAGGGTTAGGAGTGGGTGAAGCTTTCTTT	CATSRGLGVGEAFF
once	TRBD1	TRBV6-6	TRBJ1-3	TGTGCCAGCAGTGGGGGACAGGCAGTGGGAAACACCATATATTTT	CASSGGQAVGNTIYF
NA	NA	TRBV19	TRBJ1-2	TGTGCCACCGGAGTCCCAGGTTCTAACTATGGCTACACCTTC	CATGVPGSNYGYTF
NA	NA	TRBV6-1	TRBJ1-5	TGTGCCAGCAGTAATAGGACCCTCAATCAGCCCCAGCATTTT	CASSNRTLNQPQHF
NA	NA	TRBV4-1	TRBJ2-1	TGCGCCAGCACCGAGTGGAGGGAGAGGGGTGAGCAGTTCTTC	CASTEWRERGEQFF
NA	NA	TRBV19	TRBJ2-2	TGTGCCAGTAGTATACAGGGTCGCGGGAACACCGGGGAGCTGTTTTTT	CASSIQGRGNTGELFF
NA	NA	TRBV7-6	TRBJ2-1	TGTGCCAGCAGCTTAACGAATGAGCAGTTCTTC	CASSLTNEQFF
NA	TRBD1	TRBV6-6	TRBJ1-1	TGTGCCAGCCTAATACAGGGGGCGCGTGGCACTGAAGCTTTCTTT	CASLIQGARGTEAFF
NA	TRBD2	TRBV15	TRBJ2-3	TGTGCCACCAGCAGAGGGGGACCCGGGACTAGCGGGACCCCAAGCACAGATACGCAGTATTTT	CATSRGGPGTSGTPSTDTQYF
NA	NA	TRBV29-1	TRBJ2-4	TGCAGCGTTGATTGCCCCAAGGGGGCCAAAAACATTCAGTACTTC	CSVDCPKGAKNIQYF
NA	TRBD2	TRBV11-2	TRBJ2-7	TGTGCCAGCAGCTTAGGACTAGCGGGAGTCCGGGCGGACGAGCAGTACTTC	CASSLGLAGVRADEQYF
NA	NA	TRBV2	TRBJ2-1	TGTGCCAGCAGTGAAGTGAAGGACTGGCTCAATGAGCAGTTCTTC	CASSEVKDWLNEQFF
NA	NA	TRBV18	TRBJ1-1	TGTGCCAGTTCACCAAACCTTGGGCCCACTGAAGCTTTCTTT	CASSPNLGPTEAFF
NA	NA	TRBV11-2	TRBJ2-7	TGTGCCAGCAGCCCCATCCCGGGGGCCCCTCTCTACGAGCAGTACTTC	CASSPIPGAPLYEQYF
NA	TRBD1	TRBV5-1	TRBJ2-1	TGCGCCAGCAGCCAACCAAGAGGGGGCCTTACCAATGAGCAGTTCTTC	CASSQPRGGLTNEQFF
NA	NA	TRBV18	TRBJ2-7	TGTGCCAGCTCACCGATCCCAGGCCGTAACTACGAGCAGTACTTC	CASSPIPGRNYEQYF
NA	TRBD1	TRBV5-5	TRBJ1-3	TGTGCCAGCTCGACAGGGGGTACTGGAAACACCATATATTTT	CASSTGGTGNTIYF
NA	NA	TRBV27	TRBJ2-7	TGTGCCAGCAGTGACCGCTCCTACGAGCAGTACTTC	CASSDRSYEQYF
NA	NA	TRBV14	TRBJ1-4	TGTGCCAGCAGCCAGGGGTTTAATGAAAAACTGTTTTTT	CASSQGFNEKLFF
NA	NA	TRBV19	TRBJ2-1	TGTGCCAGTATGGAGAGCGGGCACTCCTACAATGAGCAGTTCTTC	CASMESGHSYNEQFF